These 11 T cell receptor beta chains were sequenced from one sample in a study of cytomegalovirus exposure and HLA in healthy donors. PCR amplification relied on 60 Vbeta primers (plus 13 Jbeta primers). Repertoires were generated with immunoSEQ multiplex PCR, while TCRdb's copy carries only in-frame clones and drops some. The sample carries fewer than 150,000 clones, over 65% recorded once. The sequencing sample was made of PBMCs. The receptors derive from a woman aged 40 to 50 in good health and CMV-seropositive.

For the CDR3, the DNA is TGCGCCAGCAGCTTCTCGACAGGGAGAGAGACCCAGTACTTC. This translates into CASSFSTGRETQYF. The chain has TRBV5-1 and TRBJ2-5; 7 positions match TRBD1. Germline CDR1 and CDR2: SGHRS and YFSETQ. Trimming at V came to 2 bases and at J to 4 bases, leaving 5 bases not matched to a gene. The CDR3 runs 14 residues.

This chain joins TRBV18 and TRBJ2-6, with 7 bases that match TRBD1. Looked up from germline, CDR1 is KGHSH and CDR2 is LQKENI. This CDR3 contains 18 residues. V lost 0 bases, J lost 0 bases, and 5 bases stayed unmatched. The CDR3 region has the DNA TGTGCCAGCTCACCACCGGGACAGAGTTACTCTGGGGCCAACGTCCTGACTTTC. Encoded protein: CASSPPGQSYSGANVLTF.

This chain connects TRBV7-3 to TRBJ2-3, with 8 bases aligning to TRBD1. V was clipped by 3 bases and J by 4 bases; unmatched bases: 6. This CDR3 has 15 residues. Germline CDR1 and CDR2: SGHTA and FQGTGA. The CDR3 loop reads CASSFQGAGADTQYF. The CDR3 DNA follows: TGTGCCAGCAGCTTCCAGGGGGCTGGGGCAGATACGCAGTATTTT.

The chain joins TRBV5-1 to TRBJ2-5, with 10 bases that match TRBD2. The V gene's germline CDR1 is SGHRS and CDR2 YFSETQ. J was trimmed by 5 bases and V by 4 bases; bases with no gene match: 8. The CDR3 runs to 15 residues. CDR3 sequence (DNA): TGCGCCAGCAGCATAAAGCGGGGGGGCCGGGAGACCCAGTACTTC. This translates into CASSIKRGGRETQYF.

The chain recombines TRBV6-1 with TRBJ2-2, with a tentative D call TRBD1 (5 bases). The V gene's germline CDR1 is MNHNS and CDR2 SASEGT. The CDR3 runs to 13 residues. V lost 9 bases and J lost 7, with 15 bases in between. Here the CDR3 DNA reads TGTGCCAGTTATGACAGATACATCGGGGAGCTGTTTTTT. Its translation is CASYDRYIGELFF.

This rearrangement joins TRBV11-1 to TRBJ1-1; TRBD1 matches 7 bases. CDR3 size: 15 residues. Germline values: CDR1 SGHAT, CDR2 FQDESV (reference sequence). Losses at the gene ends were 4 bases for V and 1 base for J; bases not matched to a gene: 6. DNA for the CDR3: TGTGCCAGCAGCTCCCAAGGGACAGCGAACACTGAAGCTTTCTTT. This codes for CASSSQGTANTEAFF.

CDR3 DNA sequence: TGTGCCAGCAGCCAAGGGGGGGGACAGGGGTTTGTGCAGTACTTC. Encoded protein: CASSQGGGQGFVQYF. V gene TRBV4-2 combines with J gene TRBJ2-7; 10 bases are shared with TRBD1. Germline-derived CDR1 and CDR2 are LGHNA and YNFKEQ. The CDR3 runs 15 residues. The ends lost 1 base at V and 9 bases at J; junction bases unmatched: 9.

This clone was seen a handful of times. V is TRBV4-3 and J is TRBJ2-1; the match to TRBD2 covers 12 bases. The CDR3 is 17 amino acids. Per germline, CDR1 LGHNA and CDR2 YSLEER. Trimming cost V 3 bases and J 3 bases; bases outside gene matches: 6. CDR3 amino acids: CASSHPTSGGFYNEQFF. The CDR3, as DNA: TGCGCCAGCAGCCACCCTACTAGCGGGGGGTTCTACAATGAGCAGTTCTTC.

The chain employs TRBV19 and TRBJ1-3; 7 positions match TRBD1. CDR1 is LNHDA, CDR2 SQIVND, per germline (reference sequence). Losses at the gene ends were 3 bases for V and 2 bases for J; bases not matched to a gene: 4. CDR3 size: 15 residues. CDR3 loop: CASSITGEAGNTIYF. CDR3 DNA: TGTGCCAGTAGTATTACAGGGGAAGCTGGAAACACCATATATTTT.

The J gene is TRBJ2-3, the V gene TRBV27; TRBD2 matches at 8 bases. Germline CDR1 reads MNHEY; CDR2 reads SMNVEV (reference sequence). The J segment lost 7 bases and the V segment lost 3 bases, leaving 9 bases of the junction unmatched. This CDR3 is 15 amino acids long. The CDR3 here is CASSLTPSGSNTQYF. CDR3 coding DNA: TGTGCCAGCAGTTTGACCCCAAGCGGGAGCAATACGCAGTATTTT.

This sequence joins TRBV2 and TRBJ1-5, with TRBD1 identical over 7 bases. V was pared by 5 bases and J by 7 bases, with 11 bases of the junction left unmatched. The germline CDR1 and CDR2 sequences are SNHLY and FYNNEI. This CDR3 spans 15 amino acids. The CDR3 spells CASSTYGTEGQPQHF. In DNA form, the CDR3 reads TGTGCCAGCAGTACCTACGGGACAGAAGGACAGCCCCAGCATTTT.